This TCR beta chain was captured by sequencing in a study of T cell responses to AZD1222 COVID-19 vaccine. Findings of the study overall: Targeting of unmutated variant regions was reportedly seen in nearly half of spike-specific TCRs. Spike-specific TCR repertoires showed rising breadth and depth after two AZD1222 doses. Females outnumbered males among donors, who were mostly white British; clonal diversity was possibly underestimated. The CD4 TCRs associated with vaccination extended across spike and predominated at 160-218 and 743-854.

Sequencing was performed with immunoSEQ multiplex PCR; in TCRdb, only in-frame clones are kept and a portion is missing. The table shows 120,000 to 150,000 clones, with about 90% occurring only once. For this clone: Its matching antigen is unknown.

The source of this sequence is an adult in good health. Sequencing was performed on peripheral blood, taken on day 0 of AZD1222 vaccination.

CDR3 amino acids: CASSFGQGPYNEQFF. The CDR3 coding sequence is TGTGCCAGCAGTTTCGGACAGGGCCCCTACAATGAGCAGTTCTTC. The V gene is TRBV27, the J gene TRBJ2-1; TRBD1 agrees at 8 bases. Unmatched junction bases numbered 3, after V lost 3 bases and J lost 2 bases. This CDR3 has 15 amino acids. The germline V gene has CDR1 MNHEY and CDR2 SMNVEV (reference sequence).